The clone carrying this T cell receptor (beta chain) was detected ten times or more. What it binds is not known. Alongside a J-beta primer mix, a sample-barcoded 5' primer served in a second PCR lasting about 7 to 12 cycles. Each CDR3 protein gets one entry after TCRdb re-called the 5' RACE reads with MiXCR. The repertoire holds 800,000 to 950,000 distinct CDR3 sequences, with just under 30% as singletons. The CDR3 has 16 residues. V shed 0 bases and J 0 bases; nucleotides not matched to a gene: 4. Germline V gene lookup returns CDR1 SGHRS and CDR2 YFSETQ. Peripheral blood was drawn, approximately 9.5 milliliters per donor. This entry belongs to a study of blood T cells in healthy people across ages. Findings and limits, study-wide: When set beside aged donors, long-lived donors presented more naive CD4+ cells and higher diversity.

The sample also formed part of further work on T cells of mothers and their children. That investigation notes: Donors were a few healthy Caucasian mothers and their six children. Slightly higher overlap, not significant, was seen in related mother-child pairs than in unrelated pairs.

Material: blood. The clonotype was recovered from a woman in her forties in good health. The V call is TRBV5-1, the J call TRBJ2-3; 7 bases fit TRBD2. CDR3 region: CASSLASGTSTDTQYF. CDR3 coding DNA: TGCGCCAGCAGCTTGGCCAGCGGGACTAGCACAGATACGCAGTATTTT.